One and the same sample provided the 16 T cell receptor beta chains below, sequenced in a study of T cell responses to AZD1222 COVID-19 vaccine. Here immunoSEQ multiplex PCR was the method, and the copy in TCRdb shows in-frame clones only, minus some. The profile shows over 120,000 clones, roughly 91% of them singletons. Sequenced material: peripheral blood, taken on day 0 of AZD1222 vaccination. The origin of the receptors is an adult in good health.

The V call is TRBV24-1, the J call TRBJ1-2; 8 bases agree with TRBD1. V gave up 5 bases and J gave up 4 bases; unmatched junction bases: 8. CDR3 length: 15 residues. The V gene's germline CDR1 is KGHDR and CDR2 SFDVKD. For the CDR3, the DNA is TGTGCCACCAGTGCCCCACAGGGGGGCTTCTATGGCTACACCTTC. Translated, it gives CATSAPQGGFYGYTF.

The chain carries TRBV5-1 and TRBJ2-3; D is possibly TRBD1 (6 bases). Germline CDR1 SGHRS, CDR2 YFSETQ. The CDR3 has 16 residues. Trimming stripped 0 bases from V and 3 bases from J, with 14 bases between. CDR3 coding DNA: TGCGCCAGCAGCTTGGCCCTGGACAGAAGAACAGATACGCAGTATTTT. Protein: CASSLALDRRTDTQYF.

The rearrangement joins TRBV7-9 to TRBJ1-2, with D tentatively TRBD1 (6 bases). Germline CDR1 is SEHNR and CDR2 is FQNEAQ (reference sequence). Deletions cut 4 bases from V and 2 bases from J, with 11 bases between. This CDR3 region has 14 residues. The CDR3 nucleotides are TGTGCCAGCAGCTCAGGGGCCAGGAACTATGGCTACACCTTC. Translating gives CASSSGARNYGYTF.

The chain links TRBV7-2 to TRBJ1-1, with 10 positions matching TRBD1. This CDR3 spans 15 amino acids. The germline gives CDR1 SGHTA, CDR2 FQGNSA. V gave up 2 bases and J gave up 5 bases; unmatched junction bases: 5. CDR3 loop: CASSLRQGAVTEAFF. The CDR3 coding sequence is TGTGCCAGCAGCTTACGACAGGGGGCTGTAACTGAAGCTTTCTTT.

This chain joins TRBV12-5 and TRBJ1-1; possible D gene TRBD1, 6 bases. The CDR3 has 13 amino acids. V lost 5 bases and J 5 bases, leaving 12 bases between the germline ends. Germline CDR1 reads LGHNT; CDR2 reads FRNRAP. The CDR3 here is CASGQGRGTEAFF. CDR3 DNA sequence: TGTGCTAGTGGTCAGGGGAGGGGGACTGAAGCTTTCTTT.

The CDR3 DNA sequence: TGCAGTGCTAGAATCCCTGGCTACACCTTC. It translates to CSARIPGYTF. The chain couples TRBV20-1 to TRBJ1-2; D is unresolved. The V gene's germline CDR1 is DFQATT and CDR2 SNEGSKA (reference sequence). This CDR3 region has 10 residues. Trimming removed 2 bases at V and 7 bases at J, with 5 bases between.

The chain recombines TRBV4-3 with TRBJ1-2; D possibly corresponds to TRBD1 (5 bases). The CDR3 loop spans 15 amino acids. Per germline, CDR1 LGHNA and CDR2 YSLEER. V was clipped by 6 bases and J by 4 bases, with 18 bases between them. The CDR3 reads CASRPARQGPYGYTF. DNA of the CDR3: TGCGCCAGCAGACCAGCGCGTCAGGGACCCTATGGCTACACCTTC.

This sequence joins TRBV7-9 and TRBJ1-4, with a tentative D call TRBD1 (5 bases). Germline assignment: CDR1 SEHNR and CDR2 FQNEAQ (reference sequence). CDR3 size: 16 residues. V was pared by 5 bases and J by 4 bases, with 17 bases between. The CDR3 loop is CASSPWTGGYNEKLFF. The CDR3 nucleotides read TGTGCCAGCAGCCCCTGGACGGGGGGATATAATGAAAAACTGTTTTTT.

CDR3 loop: CASSRGEGGYTF. The DNA of the CDR3 is TGTGCCAGCAGCCGCGGGGAGGGAGGCTACACCTTC. This sequence joins TRBV5-8 and TRBJ1-2; D gene ambiguous. There are 12 residues in the CDR3. The V and J ends lost 4 bases and 8 bases respectively, with 12 bases between them. CDR1 is SGHTS, CDR2 YDEGEE, per germline.

This sequence joins TRBV5-6 and TRBJ2-3; D gene ambiguous. The CDR3 covers 11 residues. CDR1 and CDR2 (germline): SGHDT, YYEEEE. Trimming stripped 3 bases from V and 13 bases from J, with 12 bases between. The CDR3 region is CASSWSQEKYF. CDR3 in DNA: TGTGCCAGCAGCTGGTCGCAGGAGAAGTATTTT. Full variable domain (rest looked up from reference TRBV5-6 and TRBJ2-3): DAGVTQSPTHLIKTRGQQVTLRCSPKSGHDTVSWYQQALGQGPQFIFQYYEEEERQRGNFPDRFSGHQFPNYSSELNVNALLLGDSALYLCASSWSQEKYFGPGTRLTVL.

J is TRBJ2-1 and V is TRBV6-2 or TRBV6-3; D is possibly TRBD2 (5 bases). Germline assignment: CDR1 MNHEY and CDR2 SVGEGT. This CDR3 is built from 15 residues. V gave up 3 bases and J gave up 3 bases, with 12 bases separating them. CDR3 amino acids: CASSYRLDYYNEQFF. CDR3 nucleotides: TGTGCCAGCAGTTATCGCCTAGACTACTACAATGAGCAGTTCTTC.

Points on this clone: One end of the junction is discordant with germline, which a read error may explain. This chain links TRBV6-9 with TRBJ2-1; 9 nucleotides line up with TRBD1. The CDR3 totals 12 residues. In germline, CDR1 is MNHGY, CDR2 SVAAGI. The CDR3 DNA reads TGTGCCAGCAGTGATTCCCGGGACAGGGAGTTCTTC. As protein: CASSDSRDREFF.

Only a few counts were recorded for this clone. The chain joins TRBV3-1 (or the pseudogene TRBV3-2) to TRBJ1-2; D is unresolved. The ends were cut back, 4 bases at V and 5 bases at J, with 11 bases in the middle. Germline-derived CDR1 and CDR2 are LGHDT and YNNKEL (reference sequence). The CDR3 covers 13 residues. CDR3 sequence reads: CASSPLENYGYTF. The DNA for the CDR3 is TGTGCCAGCAGCCCTCTCGAAAATTATGGCTACACCTTC.

The V and J genes are TRBV14 and TRBJ2-7, with D possibly TRBD2 on 7 matching bases. Germline loops: CDR1 SGHDN, CDR2 FVKESK. The length of the CDR3 is 15 residues. Trimming stripped 5 bases from V and 3 bases from J, with 17 bases between. The CDR3 DNA sequence: TGTGCCAGCAGCTACGGGGGAGGGGGAGGCTACGAGCAGTACTTC. Encoded protein: CASSYGGGGGYEQYF.

The rearrangement joins TRBV2 to TRBJ1-1; D is ambiguous. Germline CDR1 and CDR2: SNHLY and FYNNEI. CDR3 length: 14 residues. CDR3 bases: TGTGCGACCACGCAGTTACAGATGAACACTGAAGCTTTCTTT. Amino acids: CATTQLQMNTEAFF.

The chain uses TRBV28 and TRBJ1-6, with D tentatively TRBD1 (6 bases). Germline V gene data show CDR1 as MDHEN and CDR2 as SYDVKM. CDR3 size: 17 residues. V was cut by 6 bases and J by 0 bases, with 15 bases left in between. CDR3 nucleotides: TGTGCCAGCAGACGATGGGGGGCCAGCTCCTATAATTCACCCCTCCACTTT. Encoded protein: CASRRWGASSYNSPLHF.